The rows below give T cell receptor beta chains drawn from one sample of a study of OX40 agonist ivuxolimab in advanced cancers. Some clones are missing from TCRdb's copy, which holds only in-frame ones; the method was immunoSEQ multiplex PCR. The top ten hold about 0.34% of the sample, which has tens of thousands of clones, 80% to 95% seen once. Sample: CD4+ or CD8+ T cells sorted from blood, taken in a trial of the OX40 agonist ivuxolimab. These receptors were taken from an adult with an advanced solid tumor such as melanoma, head and neck, liver or kidney cancer. Both conserved end residues are part of each CDR3. The order of the fields is V gene, J gene, D gene, clone size, CDR3 DNA, CDR3 protein. The D gene is left open where the match is weak. Clone size, where shown, is once, few, many, or a class for clones that have expanded.

TRBV7-8,TRBJ2-1,NA,NA,TGTGCCAGCATCCCCCCAGGTGAGCAGTTCTTC,CASIPPGEQFF
TRBV6-1,TRBJ2-7,NA,NA,TGTGCCAGCAGTGAAAGTTCCTTCTACGAGCAGTACTTC,CASSESSFYEQYF
TRBV18,TRBJ1-4,TRBD1,once,TGTGCCAGCTCCGAAACCGGCACCGGGACAGGGGGAGGAAAACTGTTTTTT,CASSETGTGTGGGKLFF
TRBV7-2,TRBJ2-5,TRBD1,NA,TGTGCGGTATCGGGACAGGCCCAAGAGACCCAGTACTTC,CAVSGQAQETQYF
TRBV11-2,TRBJ2-2,TRBD2,NA,TGTGCCAGCAGCATTAGAATAGCGGGGGCGAACACCGGGGAGCTGTTTTTT,CASSIRIAGANTGELFF
TRBV6-6,TRBJ1-1,NA,once,TGTGCCAGCAGTTACTTAGAGAACACTGAAGCTTTCTTT,CASSYLENTEAFF
TRBV9,TRBJ2-1,TRBD2,NA,TGTGCCAGCAGCGTGCCAGCGGGGTCCAATGAGCAGTTCTTC,CASSVPAGSNEQFF
TRBV28,TRBJ1-4,TRBD1,NA,TGTGCCAGCAGTTCGGGACAGGGTGGGTCGTCTGAAAAACTGTTTTTT,CASSSGQGGSSEKLFF
TRBV5-4,TRBJ2-7,NA,NA,TGTGCCAGCAGCTTGGCGGCAGGAGGGCAGTACTTC,CASSLAAGGQYF
TRBV7-2,TRBJ1-6,TRBD1,NA,TGTGCCAGCAGCCCCAGGGGGGATAATTCACCCCTCCACTTT,CASSPRGDNSPLHF
TRBV9,TRBJ2-3,NA,NA,TGTGCCAGCAGCGTAGACGACTACGTAAGCACAGATACGCAGTATTTT,CASSVDDYVSTDTQYF
TRBV4-1,TRBJ1-5,NA,NA,TGCGCCAGCAGCCATCAGGAGTTTAATCAGCCCCAGCATTTT,CASSHQEFNQPQHF
TRBV9,TRBJ2-1,NA,NA,TGTGCCAGCAGCGTACCGGGGGAGGATGAGCAGTTCTTC,CASSVPGEDEQFF
TRBV27,TRBJ2-7,NA,NA,TGTGCCAGCAACGTCCCCCTCCACGAGCAGTACTTC,CASNVPLHEQYF
TRBV13,TRBJ2-1,TRBD2,NA,TGTGCCAGCAGGACCCTTGGTAGCGGGAGGGCCAACAATGAGCAGTTCTTC,CASRTLGSGRANNEQFF
TRBV28,TRBJ2-7,NA,NA,TGTGCCAGCACCCACCAACATGGGGGTGGCTACGAGCAGTACTTC,CASTHQHGGGYEQYF
TRBV7-3,TRBJ2-1,NA,NA,TGTGCCAGCAGCTTAGGAGGGACGGAATACAATGAGCAGTTCTTC,CASSLGGTEYNEQFF
TRBV9,TRBJ1-3,NA,NA,TGCGCCAGCAGCGTAGGGTCCATCCCTGGAAACACCATATATTTT,CASSVGSIPGNTIYF
TRBV11-3,TRBJ2-7,NA,NA,TGTGCCAGCAGCCGTCTTGACAGTCTCTACGAGCAGTACTTC,CASSRLDSLYEQYF
TRBV5-4,TRBJ1-1,NA,NA,TGTGCCAGCAGCCCTACAGGGATGAACACTGAAGCTTTCTTT,CASSPTGMNTEAFF
TRBV27,TRBJ1-5,NA,NA,TGTGCCAGCAGTAGCGGGAATCAGCCCCAGCATTTT,CASSSGNQPQHF
TRBV7-8,TRBJ1-1,NA,NA,TGTGCCAGCAGCATTCTCGGCACTGAAGCTTTCTTT,CASSILGTEAFF
TRBV28,TRBJ1-1,NA,NA,TGTGCCAGCAGTTTACGGGGGTCCTATTCAGCTTTCTTT,CASSLRGSYSAFF
TRBV7-2,TRBJ1-2,NA,NA,TGTGCCAGCAGCTCACCCCCCTATTTCACCGGCTACACCTTC,CASSSPPYFTGYTF
TRBV10-3,TRBJ2-2,TRBD1,NA,TGTGCCATCAGTGGGACAGGGCCGAACACCGGGGAGCTGTTTTTT,CAISGTGPNTGELFF
TRBV4-2,TRBJ1-1,NA,NA,TGTGCCAGCAGCCAATCCATCACCCGGGGAGACACTGAAGCTTTCTTT,CASSQSITRGDTEAFF
TRBV7-9,TRBJ1-2,TRBD1,NA,TGTGCCAGCAGCCCCAGCCCGGACAGGAGCTATGGCTACACCTTC,CASSPSPDRSYGYTF
TRBV11-1,TRBJ2-3,TRBD1,NA,TGTGCCAGCACCAAACAACCGGGACAGGGCCTCACAGATACGCAGTATTTT,CASTKQPGQGLTDTQYF
TRBV19,TRBJ1-2,NA,few,TGTGCCAGTAGTATTTCGGGACACCTCAACTATGGCTACACCTTC,CASSISGHLNYGYTF
TRBV9,TRBJ2-3,TRBD2,NA,TGTGCCAGCAGCCCCCAAGGGGGACTAGCGGCCACAGATACGCAGTATTTT,CASSPQGGLAATDTQYF
TRBV5-1,TRBJ2-7,NA,NA,TGCGCCAGCAGCTTGACGGGGTTAGACTACGAGCAGTACTTC,CASSLTGLDYEQYF
TRBV27,TRBJ1-5,TRBD1,NA,TGTGCCAGCAGTTCAGGGGGAGGCAATCAGCCCCAGCATTTT,CASSSGGGNQPQHF
TRBV10-3,TRBJ2-2,NA,NA,TGTGCCATCAGCCCAACAGGGATCGGGGAGCTGTTTTTT,CAISPTGIGELFF
TRBV19,TRBJ2-7,NA,NA,TGTGCCAGTAGTATAATTTTCTCCAGGGGGGAGGTCTACGAGCAGTACTTC,CASSIIFSRGEVYEQYF
TRBV5-1,TRBJ2-7,TRBD2,NA,TGCGCCAGCAGCGCAAGCGGGACTAGCGGCGAGCAGTACTTC,CASSASGTSGEQYF
TRBV10-2,TRBJ2-3,TRBD2,NA,TGCGCCAGCAGTGAGAGAACTAGCGGAGATACGCAGTATTTT,CASSERTSGDTQYF
TRBV7-9,TRBJ1-1,NA,NA,TGTGCCAGCAGCTTACGCGGGAACACTGAAGCTTTCTTT,CASSLRGNTEAFF
TRBV11-1,TRBJ2-1,NA,NA,TGTGCCAGCAGCTTGAGGATCGGGTACAATGAGCAGTTCTTC,CASSLRIGYNEQFF
TRBV5-1,TRBJ2-3,NA,NA,TGCGCCAGCAGCCCAGGGTGGGGTAGCGGACAAGGTACTCAGTATTTT,CASSPGWGSGQGTQYF
TRBV28,TRBJ1-6,NA,NA,TGTGCCAGCAGTTTGAGTAGGGTATGGGATAATTCACCCCTCCACTTT,CASSLSRVWDNSPLHF